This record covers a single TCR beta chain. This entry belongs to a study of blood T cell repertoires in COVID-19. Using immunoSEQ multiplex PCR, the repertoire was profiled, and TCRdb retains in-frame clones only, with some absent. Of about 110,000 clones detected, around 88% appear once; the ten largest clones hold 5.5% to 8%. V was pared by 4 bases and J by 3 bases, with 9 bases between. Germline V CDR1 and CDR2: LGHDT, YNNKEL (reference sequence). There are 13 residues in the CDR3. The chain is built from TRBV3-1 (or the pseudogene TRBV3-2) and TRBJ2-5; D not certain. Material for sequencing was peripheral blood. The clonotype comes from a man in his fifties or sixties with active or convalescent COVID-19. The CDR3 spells CASSPFLEETQYF. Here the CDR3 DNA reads TGTGCCAGCAGCCCGTTTCTTGAAGAGACCCAGTACTTC.